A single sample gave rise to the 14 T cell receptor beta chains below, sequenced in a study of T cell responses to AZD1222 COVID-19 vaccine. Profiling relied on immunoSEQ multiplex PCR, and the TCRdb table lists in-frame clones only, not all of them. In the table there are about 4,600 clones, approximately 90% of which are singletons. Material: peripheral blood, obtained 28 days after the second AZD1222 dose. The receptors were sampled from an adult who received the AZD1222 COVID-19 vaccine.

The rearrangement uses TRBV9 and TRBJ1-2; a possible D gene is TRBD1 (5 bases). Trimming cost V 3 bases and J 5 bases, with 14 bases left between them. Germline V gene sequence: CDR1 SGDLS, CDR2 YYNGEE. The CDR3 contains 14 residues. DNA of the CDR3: TGTGCCAGCAGCGCCAGCCGGGGGGGGTATGGCTACACCTTC. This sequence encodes CASSASRGGYGYTF.

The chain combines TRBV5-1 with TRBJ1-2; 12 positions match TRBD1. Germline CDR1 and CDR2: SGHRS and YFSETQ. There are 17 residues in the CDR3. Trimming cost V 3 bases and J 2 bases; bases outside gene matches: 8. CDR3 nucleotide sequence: TGCGCCAGCAGCTCGGGACAGGGGGCACTCCCAAACTATGGCTACACCTTC. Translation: CASSSGQGALPNYGYTF.

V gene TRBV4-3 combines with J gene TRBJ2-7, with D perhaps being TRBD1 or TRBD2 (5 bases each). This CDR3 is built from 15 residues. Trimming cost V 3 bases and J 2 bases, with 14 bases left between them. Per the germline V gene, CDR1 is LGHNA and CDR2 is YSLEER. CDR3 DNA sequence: TGCGCCAGCAGCCAGGCCACTAGGGGCGCCTACGAGCAGTACTTC. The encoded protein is CASSQATRGAYEQYF.

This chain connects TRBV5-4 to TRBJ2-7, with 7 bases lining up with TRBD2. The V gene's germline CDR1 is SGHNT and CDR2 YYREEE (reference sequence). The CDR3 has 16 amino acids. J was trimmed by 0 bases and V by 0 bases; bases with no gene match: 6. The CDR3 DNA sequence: TGTGCCAGCAGCTTGGGAACCGGGACTAACTCCTACGAGCAGTACTTC. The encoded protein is CASSLGTGTNSYEQYF.

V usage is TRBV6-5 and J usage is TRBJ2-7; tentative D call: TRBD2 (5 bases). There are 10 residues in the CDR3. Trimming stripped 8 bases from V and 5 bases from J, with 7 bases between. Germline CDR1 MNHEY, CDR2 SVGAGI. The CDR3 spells CASEGDEQYF. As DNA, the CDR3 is TGTGCCAGCGAGGGCGACGAGCAGTACTTC.

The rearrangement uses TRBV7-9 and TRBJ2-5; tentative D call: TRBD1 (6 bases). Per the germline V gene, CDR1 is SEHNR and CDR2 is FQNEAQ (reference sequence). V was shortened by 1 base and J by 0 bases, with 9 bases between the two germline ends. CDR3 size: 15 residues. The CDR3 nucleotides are TGTGCCAGCAGCTTAGGCGGACAGTACCAAGAGACCCAGTACTTC. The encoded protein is CASSLGGQYQETQYF.

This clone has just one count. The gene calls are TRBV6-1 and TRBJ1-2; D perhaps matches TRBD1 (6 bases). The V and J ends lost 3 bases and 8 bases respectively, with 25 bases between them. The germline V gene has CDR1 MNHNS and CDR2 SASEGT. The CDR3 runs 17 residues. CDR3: CASSDGGSGTSVKGYTF. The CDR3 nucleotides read TGTGCCAGCAGTGACGGTGGTTCCGGGACATCGGTGAAAGGCTACACCTTC.

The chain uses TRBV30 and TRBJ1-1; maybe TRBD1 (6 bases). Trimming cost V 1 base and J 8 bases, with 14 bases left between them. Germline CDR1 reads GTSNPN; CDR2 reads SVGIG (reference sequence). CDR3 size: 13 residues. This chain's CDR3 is CAWSDTGSTEAFF. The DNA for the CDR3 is TGTGCCTGGAGTGACACAGGGAGTACAGAAGCTTTCTTT.

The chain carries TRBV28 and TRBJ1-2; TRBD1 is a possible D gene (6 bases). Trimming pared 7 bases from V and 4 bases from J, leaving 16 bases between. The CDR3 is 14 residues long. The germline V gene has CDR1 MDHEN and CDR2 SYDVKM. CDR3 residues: CASIDTGPLYGYTF. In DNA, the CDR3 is TGTGCCAGCATCGATACAGGGCCTCTCTATGGCTACACCTTC.

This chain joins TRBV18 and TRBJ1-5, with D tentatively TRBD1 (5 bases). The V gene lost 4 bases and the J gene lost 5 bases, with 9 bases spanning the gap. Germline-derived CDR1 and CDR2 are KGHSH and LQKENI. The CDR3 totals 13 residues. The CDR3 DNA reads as TGTGCCAGCTCACGGGGGGGATATCAGCCCCAGCATTTT. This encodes CASSRGGYQPQHF. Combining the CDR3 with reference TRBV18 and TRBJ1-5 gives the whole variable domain NAGVMQNPRHLVRRRGQEARLRCSPMKGHSHVYWYRQLPEEGLKFMVYLQKENIIDESGMPKERFSAEFPKEGPSILRIQQVVRGDSAAYFCASSRGGYQPQHFGDGTRLSIL.

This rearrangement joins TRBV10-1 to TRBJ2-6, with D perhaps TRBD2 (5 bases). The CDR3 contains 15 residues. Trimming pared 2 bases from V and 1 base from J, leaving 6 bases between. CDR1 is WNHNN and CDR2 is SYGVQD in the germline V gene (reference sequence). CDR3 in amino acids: CASSEGLSGANVLTF. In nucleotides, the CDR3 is TGCGCCAGCAGTGAGGGACTGTCTGGGGCCAACGTCCTGACTTTC.

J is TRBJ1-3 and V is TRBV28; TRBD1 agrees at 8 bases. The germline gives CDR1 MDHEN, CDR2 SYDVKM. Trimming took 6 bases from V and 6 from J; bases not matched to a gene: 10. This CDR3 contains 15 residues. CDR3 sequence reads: CASSPTGGRANTIYF. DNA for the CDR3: TGTGCCAGCAGCCCAACAGGGGGGAGGGCAAACACCATATATTTT. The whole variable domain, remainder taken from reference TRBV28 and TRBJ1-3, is DVKVTQSSRYLVKRTGEKVFLECVQDMDHENMFWYRQDPGLGLRLIYFSYDVKMKEKGDIPEGYSVSREKKERFSLILESASTNQTSMYLCASSPTGGRANTIYFGEGSWLTVV.

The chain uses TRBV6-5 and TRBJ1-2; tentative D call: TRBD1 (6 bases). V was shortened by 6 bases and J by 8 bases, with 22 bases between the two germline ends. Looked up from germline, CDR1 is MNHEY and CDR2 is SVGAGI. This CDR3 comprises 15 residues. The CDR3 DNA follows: TGTGCCAGCAGCCCCGGACAGATCCAAGTTAGCGGCTACACCTTC. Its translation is CASSPGQIQVSGYTF.

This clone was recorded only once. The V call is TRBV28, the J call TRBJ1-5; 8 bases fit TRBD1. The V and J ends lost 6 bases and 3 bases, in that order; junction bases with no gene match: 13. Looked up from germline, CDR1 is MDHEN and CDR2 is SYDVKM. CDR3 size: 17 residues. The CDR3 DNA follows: TGTGCCAGCAGGCCAAAGACAGGGGTCTCTCCCAATCAGCCCCAGCATTTT. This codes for CASRPKTGVSPNQPQHF. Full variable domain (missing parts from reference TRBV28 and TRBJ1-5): DVKVTQSSRYLVKRTGEKVFLECVQDMDHENMFWYRQDPGLGLRLIYFSYDVKMKEKGDIPEGYSVSREKKERFSLILESASTNQTSMYLCASRPKTGVSPNQPQHFGDGTRLSIL.